This T cell receptor (beta chain) was identified in a study of T cell repertoires in cytomegalovirus infection. Background on the study: Matching HLA type, along with CMV infection, was indicated by public TCR beta signatures.

TCRdb re-called the reads through MiXCR, storing one row per CDR3 protein. The sample lists about 150,000 distinct CDR3 sequences, 23% occurring once. The CDR3 extends over 18 amino acids. Germline CDR1 SGHDN, CDR2 FVKESK. The V and J ends lost 2 bases and 8 bases respectively, with 25 bases between them. Study outcomes and limitations: CMV-specific TCR beta clonotypes restricted by HLA-C dominated the ex vivo response.

This clonotype was observed a single time. The antigen remains undetermined. Sample: PBMCs. This receptor was obtained from a human donor in good health (CMV status not recorded). Some clones in this sample may be carry-over from other donors' samples. The V call is TRBV14, the J call TRBJ2-1; perhaps TRBD1 as D (6 bases). The CDR3 here is CASSQSSRGHRVEDEQFF. The CDR3 nucleotides read TGTGCCAGCAGCCAATCTTCAAGGGGACATCGTGTCGAGGATGAGCAGTTCTTC.